A single T cell receptor (beta chain) is shown here with its context. Its antigen remains unknown. The data are from a study of T cells in narcolepsy. This CDR3 has 14 residues. CDR1 MNHNY and CDR2 SVGAGI come from the germline V gene (reference sequence). With 8 bases removed from V and 6 bases from J, the gap between germline ends came to 19 bases. Produced via immunoSEQ multiplex PCR; TCRdb's table is partial and in-frame only. The table lists 25,000 to 30,000 clones, around 83% of them singletons. The study, taken as a whole, reports: Reportedly, autoreactive clonotypes were serially detected in patients' blood but not controls'.

Sequenced sample: CD45RA- memory CD4+ T cells from PBMCs. The rearrangement links TRBV6-6 to TRBJ1-1; weak D call: TRBD1 (5 bases). This clonotype was sampled from a human donor with narcolepsy. CDR3 sequence (DNA): TGTGCCAGCCATACCGCGGGGGGGGAAGCTGAAGCTTTCTTT. It codes for CASHTAGGEAEAFF.